This T cell receptor (beta chain) came from a study of blood T cell repertoires in COVID-19. At the level of the study: Acute and convalescent COVID-19 specimens originated in the United States, Italy and Spain.

From germline, CDR1 is MNHNS and CDR2 SASEGT. The CDR3 consists of 14 residues. Unmatched junction bases numbered 2, after V lost 1 base and J lost 5 bases. This clone was counted only a few times. Some clones are missing from TCRdb's copy, which holds only in-frame ones; the method was immunoSEQ multiplex PCR. The repertoire includes over 150,000 clones, approximately 80% of them detected once, and 12% sits in the top ten. The TCR originated in a man aged 35 to 55 who had recovered from COVID-19. The sequenced sample was PBMCs or T cells enriched from blood (not recorded which). This chain joins TRBV6-1 and TRBJ1-1, with 9 bases identical to TRBD1. CDR3 nucleotide sequence: TGTGCCAGCAGTGAAGGACAGGGGGAAACTGAAGCTTTCTTT. Encoded protein: CASSEGQGETEAFF.